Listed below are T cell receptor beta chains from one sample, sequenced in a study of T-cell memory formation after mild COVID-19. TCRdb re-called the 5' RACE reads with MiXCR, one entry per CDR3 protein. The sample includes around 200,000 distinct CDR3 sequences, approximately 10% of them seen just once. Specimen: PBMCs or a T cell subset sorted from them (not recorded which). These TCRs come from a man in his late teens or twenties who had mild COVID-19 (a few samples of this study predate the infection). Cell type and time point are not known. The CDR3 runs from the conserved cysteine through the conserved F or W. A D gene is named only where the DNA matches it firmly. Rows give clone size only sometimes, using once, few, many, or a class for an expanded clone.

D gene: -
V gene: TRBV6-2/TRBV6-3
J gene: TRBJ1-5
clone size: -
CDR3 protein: CASGDFKQPQHF
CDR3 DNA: TGTGCCAGCGGGGACTTTAAACAGCCCCAGCATTTT

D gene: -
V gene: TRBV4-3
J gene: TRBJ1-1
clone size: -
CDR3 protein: CASSQGTERRTEAFF
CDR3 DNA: TGCGCCAGCAGCCAAGGTACAGAGAGGCGGACTGAAGCTTTCTTT

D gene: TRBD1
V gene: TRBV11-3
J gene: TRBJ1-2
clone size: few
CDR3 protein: CASRVGQGSYGYTF
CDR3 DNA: TGTGCCAGCAGGGTCGGACAGGGCAGCTATGGCTACACCTTC

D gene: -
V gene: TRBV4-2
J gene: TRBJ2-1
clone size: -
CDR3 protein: CASSQDSRNEQFF
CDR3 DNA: TGTGCCAGCAGCCAAGATTCGAGGAATGAGCAGTTCTTC

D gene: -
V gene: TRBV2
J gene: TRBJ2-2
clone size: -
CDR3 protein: CARAGRPNTGELFF
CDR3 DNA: TGTGCCAGAGCCGGGAGACCGAACACCGGGGAGCTGTTTTTT

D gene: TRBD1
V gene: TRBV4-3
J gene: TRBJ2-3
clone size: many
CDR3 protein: CASSQEGQGVTTDTQYF
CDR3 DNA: TGCGCCAGCAGCCAAGAGGGACAGGGGGTGACGACAGATACGCAGTATTTT

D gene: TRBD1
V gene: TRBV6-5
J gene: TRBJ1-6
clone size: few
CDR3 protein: CASSYSQGAVMDSPLHF
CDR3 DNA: TGTGCCAGCAGTTACTCACAGGGGGCGGTCATGGATTCACCCCTCCACTTT

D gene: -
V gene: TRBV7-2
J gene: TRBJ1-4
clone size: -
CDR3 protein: CASSFNEKLFF
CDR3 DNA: TGTGCCAGCAGCTTTAATGAAAAACTGTTTTTT

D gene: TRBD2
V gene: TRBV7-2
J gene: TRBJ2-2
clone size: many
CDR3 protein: CASSLKRASGVGGELFF
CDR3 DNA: TGTGCCAGCAGCTTAAAGAGGGCTAGCGGGGTCGGCGGGGAGCTGTTTTTT

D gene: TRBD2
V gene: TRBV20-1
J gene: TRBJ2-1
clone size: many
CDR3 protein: CSAMVAGGPNEQFF
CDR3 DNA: TGCAGTGCTATGGTTGCGGGGGGTCCCAATGAGCAGTTCTTC

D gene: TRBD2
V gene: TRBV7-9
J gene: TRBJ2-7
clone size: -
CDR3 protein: CASSWGEGPYEQYF
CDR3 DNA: TGTGCCAGCAGCTGGGGGGAGGGACCCTACGAGCAGTACTTC

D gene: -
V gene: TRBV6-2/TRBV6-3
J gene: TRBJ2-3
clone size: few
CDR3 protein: CASSYHRGASTDTQYF
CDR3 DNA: TGTGCCAGCAGTTACCACCGGGGGGCTAGCACAGATACGCAGTATTTT

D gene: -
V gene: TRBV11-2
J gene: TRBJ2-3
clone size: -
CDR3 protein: CASSIFVDTQYF
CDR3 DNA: TGTGCCAGCAGCATCTTCGTAGATACGCAGTATTTT

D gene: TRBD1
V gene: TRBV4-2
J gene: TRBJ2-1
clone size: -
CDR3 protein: CASSQGGQGGNEQFF
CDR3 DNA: TGTGCCAGCAGCCAAGGGGGACAGGGTGGCAATGAGCAGTTCTTC

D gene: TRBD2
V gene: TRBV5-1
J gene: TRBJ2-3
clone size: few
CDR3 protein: CASSRGLAGLTDTQYF
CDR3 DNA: TGCGCCAGCAGCCGCGGACTAGCGGGGCTCACAGATACGCAGTATTTT

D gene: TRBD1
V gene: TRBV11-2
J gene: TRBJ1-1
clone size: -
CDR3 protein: CASSLQGESEAFF
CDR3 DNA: TGTGCCAGCAGCTTACAGGGGGAGTCAGAAGCTTTCTTT

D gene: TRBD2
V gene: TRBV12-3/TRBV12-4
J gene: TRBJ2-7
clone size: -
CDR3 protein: CASSWEGYEQYF
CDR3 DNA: TGTGCCAGCAGTTGGGAGGGGTACGAGCAGTACTTC

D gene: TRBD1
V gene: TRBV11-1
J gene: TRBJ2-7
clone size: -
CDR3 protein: CASSLGPTRQGTYEQYF
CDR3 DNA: TGTGCCAGCAGCTTAGGCCCTACCCGACAGGGAACCTACGAGCAGTACTTC

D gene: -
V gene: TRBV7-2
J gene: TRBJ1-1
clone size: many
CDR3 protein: CASSRWNTEAFF
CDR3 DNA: TGTGCCAGCAGCCGATGGAACACTGAAGCTTTCTTT

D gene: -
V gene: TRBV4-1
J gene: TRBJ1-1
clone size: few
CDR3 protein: CASSQGGGRVTEAFF
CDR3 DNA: TGCGCCAGCAGCCAAGGGGGGGGGCGGGTCACTGAAGCTTTCTTT

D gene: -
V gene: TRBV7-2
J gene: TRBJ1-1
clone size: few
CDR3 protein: CASSLIPIHTEAFF
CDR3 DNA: TGTGCCAGCAGCTTAATCCCGATTCACACTGAAGCTTTCTTT

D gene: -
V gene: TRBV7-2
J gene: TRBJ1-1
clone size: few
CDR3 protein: CASTFIGLAAFF
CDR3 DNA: TGTGCCAGCACCTTCATCGGTTTGGCAGCTTTCTTT

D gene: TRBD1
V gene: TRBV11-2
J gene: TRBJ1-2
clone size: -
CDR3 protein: CASSFYRQGGGYTF
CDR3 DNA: TGTGCCAGCAGCTTCTACCGACAGGGGGGTGGCTACACCTTC

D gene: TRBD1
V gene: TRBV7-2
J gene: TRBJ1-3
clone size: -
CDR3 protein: CASSLRTGPIYF
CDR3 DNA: TGTGCCAGCAGCTTAAGGACAGGGCCCATATATTTT

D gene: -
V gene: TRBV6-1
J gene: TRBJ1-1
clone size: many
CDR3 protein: CASSEVGTEAFF
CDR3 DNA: TGTGCCAGCAGTGAAGTGGGGACTGAAGCTTTCTTT

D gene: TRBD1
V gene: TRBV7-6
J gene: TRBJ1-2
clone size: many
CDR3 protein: CASSPGTGGFGYTF
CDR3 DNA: TGTGCCAGCAGTCCCGGGACAGGGGGCTTTGGCTACACCTTC

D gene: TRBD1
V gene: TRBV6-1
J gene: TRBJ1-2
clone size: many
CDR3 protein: CASSEIQGASYTF
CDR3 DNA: TGTGCCAGCAGTGAAATACAGGGGGCGAGTTACACCTTC

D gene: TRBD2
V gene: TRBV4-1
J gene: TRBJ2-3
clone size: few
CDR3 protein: CASSQDTLAGLLLGTDTQYF
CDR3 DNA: TGCGCCAGCAGCCAAGATACGCTAGCGGGCCTCCTCCTGGGCACAGATACGCAGTATTTT

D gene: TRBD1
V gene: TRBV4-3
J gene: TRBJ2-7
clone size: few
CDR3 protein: CASSQGAGTGPYEQYF
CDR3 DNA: TGCGCCAGCAGCCAGGGGGCCGGGACAGGTCCCTACGAGCAGTACTTC

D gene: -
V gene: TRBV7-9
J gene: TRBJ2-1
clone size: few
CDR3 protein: CASRKTGTPSSYNEQFF
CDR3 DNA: TGTGCCAGCAGAAAGACCGGGACGCCGAGCTCCTACAATGAGCAGTTCTTC

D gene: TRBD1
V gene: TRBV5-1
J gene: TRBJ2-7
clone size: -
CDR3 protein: CASSKGQGAYEQYF
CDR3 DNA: TGCGCCAGCAGCAAGGGACAGGGGGCTTACGAGCAGTACTTC

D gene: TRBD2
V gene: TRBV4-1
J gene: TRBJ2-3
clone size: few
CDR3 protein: CASSQASGGAPNTQYF
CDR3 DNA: TGCGCCAGCAGCCAGGCAAGCGGGGGGGCCCCAAATACGCAGTATTTT

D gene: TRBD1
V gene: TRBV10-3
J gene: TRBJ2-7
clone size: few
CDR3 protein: CASIPGTGGEQYF
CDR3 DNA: TGTGCCTCAATCCCCGGGACAGGGGGCGAGCAGTACTTC

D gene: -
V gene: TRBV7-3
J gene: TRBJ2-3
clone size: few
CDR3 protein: CASSPDRYTDTQYF
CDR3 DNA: TGTGCCAGCAGCCCTGACAGGTACACAGATACGCAGTATTTT

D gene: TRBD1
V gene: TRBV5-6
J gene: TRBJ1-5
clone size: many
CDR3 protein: CASSLTGGGNQPQHF
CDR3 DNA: TGTGCCAGCAGTCTTACAGGGGGCGGCAATCAGCCCCAGCATTTT

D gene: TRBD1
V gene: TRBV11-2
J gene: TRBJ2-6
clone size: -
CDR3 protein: CASSSIKGQPNSGANVLTF
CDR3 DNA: TGTGCCAGCAGCTCGATAAAGGGACAGCCCAACTCTGGGGCCAACGTCCTGACTTTC

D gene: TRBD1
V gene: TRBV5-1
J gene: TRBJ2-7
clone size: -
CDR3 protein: CASSPGMGQGNSEQYF
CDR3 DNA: TGCGCCAGCAGCCCTGGGATGGGACAGGGTAATAGTGAGCAGTACTTC

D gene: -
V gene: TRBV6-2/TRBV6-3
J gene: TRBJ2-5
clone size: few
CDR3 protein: CASSYSSLTQYF
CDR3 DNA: TGTGCCAGCAGTTACTCGAGCTTGACCCAGTACTTC

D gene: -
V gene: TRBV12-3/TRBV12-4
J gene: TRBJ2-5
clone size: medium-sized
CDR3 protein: CASSFEETQYF
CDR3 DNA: TGTGCCAGCAGCTTTGAAGAGACCCAGTACTTC

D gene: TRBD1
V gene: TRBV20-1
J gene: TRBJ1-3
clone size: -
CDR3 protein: CSARQGGSGNTIYF
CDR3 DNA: TGCAGTGCTCGACAGGGAGGTTCTGGAAACACCATATATTTT

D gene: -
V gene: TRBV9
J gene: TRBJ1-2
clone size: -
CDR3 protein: CASSVDGYGYTF
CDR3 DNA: TGTGCCAGCAGCGTAGACGGCTATGGCTACACCTTC

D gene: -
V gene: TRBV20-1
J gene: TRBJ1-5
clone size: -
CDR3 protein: CSALTWGDQPQHF
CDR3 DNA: TGCAGTGCCCTTACATGGGGGGACCAGCCCCAGCATTTT

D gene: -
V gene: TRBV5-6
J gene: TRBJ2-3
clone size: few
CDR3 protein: CASSLGAHTDTQYF
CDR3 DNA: TGTGCCAGCAGCTTGGGGGCCCACACAGATACGCAGTATTTT

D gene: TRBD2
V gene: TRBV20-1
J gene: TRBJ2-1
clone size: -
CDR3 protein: CSARDPGTSGGVVFF
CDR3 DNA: TGCAGTGCTAGAGACCCCGGGACTAGCGGGGGGGTTGTGTTCTTC

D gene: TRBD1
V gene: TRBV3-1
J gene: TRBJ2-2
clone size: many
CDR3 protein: CASSLRDRNTGELFF
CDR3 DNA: TGTGCCAGCAGCCTCCGGGACAGGAACACCGGGGAGCTGTTTTTT

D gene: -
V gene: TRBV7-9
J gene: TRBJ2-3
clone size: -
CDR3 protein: CASSPTGSRTDTQYF
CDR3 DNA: TGTGCCAGCAGCCCTACAGGGAGTCGCACAGATACGCAGTATTTT

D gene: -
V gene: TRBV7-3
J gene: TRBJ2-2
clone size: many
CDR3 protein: CASSLRPAFGSTGELFF
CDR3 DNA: TGTGCCAGCAGCCTAAGGCCAGCCTTCGGGAGCACCGGGGAGCTGTTTTTT

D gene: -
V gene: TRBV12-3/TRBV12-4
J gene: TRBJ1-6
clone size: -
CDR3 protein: CASSLGIRGRDDSPLHF
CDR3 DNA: TGTGCCAGCAGTTTGGGAATAAGGGGCCGTGATGATTCACCCCTCCACTTT

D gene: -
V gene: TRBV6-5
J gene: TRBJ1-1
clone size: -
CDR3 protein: CASSPPTANTEAFF
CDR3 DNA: TGTGCCAGCAGTCCGCCGACAGCGAACACTGAAGCTTTCTTT

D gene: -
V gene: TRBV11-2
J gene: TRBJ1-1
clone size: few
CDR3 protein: CASSLPRRQNTEAFF
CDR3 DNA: TGTGCCAGCAGCTTACCTCGGCGGCAGAACACTGAAGCTTTCTTT

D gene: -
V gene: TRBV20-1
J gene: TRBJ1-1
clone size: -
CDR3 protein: CSLKDSMNTEAFF
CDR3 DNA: TGCAGTTTAAAGGACAGCATGAACACTGAAGCTTTCTTT

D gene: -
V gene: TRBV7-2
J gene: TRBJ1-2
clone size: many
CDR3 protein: CASSLGFDYGYTF
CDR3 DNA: TGTGCCAGCAGCTTAGGTTTTGACTATGGCTACACCTTC

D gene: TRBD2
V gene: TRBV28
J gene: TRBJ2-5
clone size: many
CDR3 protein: CASSLGLATGETQYF
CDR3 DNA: TGTGCCAGCAGTCTGGGACTAGCGACCGGCGAGACCCAGTACTTC

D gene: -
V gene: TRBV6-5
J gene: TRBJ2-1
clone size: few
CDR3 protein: CASSYRQGYNEQFF
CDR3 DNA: TGTGCCAGCAGTTACCGCCAGGGGTACAATGAGCAGTTCTTC

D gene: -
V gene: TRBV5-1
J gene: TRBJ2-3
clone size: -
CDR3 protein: CASSGQATDTQYF
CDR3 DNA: TGCGCCAGCAGTGGGCAGGCTACAGATACGCAGTATTTT

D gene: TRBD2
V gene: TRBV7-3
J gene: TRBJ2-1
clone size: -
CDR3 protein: CASSLLGGEQFF
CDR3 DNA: TGTGCCAGCAGCTTATTGGGAGGGGAGCAGTTCTTC

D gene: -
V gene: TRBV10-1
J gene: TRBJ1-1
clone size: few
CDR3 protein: CASSESVEHEAFF
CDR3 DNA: TGCGCCAGCAGTGAGTCGGTAGAACATGAAGCTTTCTTT

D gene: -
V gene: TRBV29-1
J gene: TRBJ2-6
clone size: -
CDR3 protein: CSAAQGAGANVLTF
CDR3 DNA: TGCAGCGCCGCCCAGGGAGCCGGGGCCAACGTCCTGACTTTC

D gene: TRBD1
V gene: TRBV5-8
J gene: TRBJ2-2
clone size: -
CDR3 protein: CASGKDRGTGELFF
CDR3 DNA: TGTGCCAGCGGCAAGGACAGGGGGACCGGGGAGCTGTTTTTT

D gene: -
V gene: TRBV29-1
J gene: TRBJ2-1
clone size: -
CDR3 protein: CSVEQGGNYEQFF
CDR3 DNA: TGCAGCGTTGAGCAGGGTGGGAATTATGAGCAGTTCTTC